This T cell receptor (beta chain) was obtained from a study of cytomegalovirus exposure and HLA in healthy donors. The study ran its PCR with 60 Vbeta and 13 Jbeta primers. Profiled with immunoSEQ multiplex PCR; TCRdb holds only in-frame clones, not every one. The table has about 140,000 clones, about 80% seen once. V dropped 7 bases and J dropped 2 bases, with 11 bases sitting between them. This CDR3 region has 14 residues. Germline V gene data show CDR1 as MDHEN and CDR2 as SYDVKM. This rearrangement joins TRBV28 to TRBJ2-2; D is possibly TRBD2 (6 bases). The sequence came from a woman in her forties in good health and CMV-seronegative. Sequenced: PBMCs. CDR3 DNA: TGTGCCAGCATCGGGGACTTAAACACCGGGGAGCTGTTTTTT. It translates to CASIGDLNTGELFF.